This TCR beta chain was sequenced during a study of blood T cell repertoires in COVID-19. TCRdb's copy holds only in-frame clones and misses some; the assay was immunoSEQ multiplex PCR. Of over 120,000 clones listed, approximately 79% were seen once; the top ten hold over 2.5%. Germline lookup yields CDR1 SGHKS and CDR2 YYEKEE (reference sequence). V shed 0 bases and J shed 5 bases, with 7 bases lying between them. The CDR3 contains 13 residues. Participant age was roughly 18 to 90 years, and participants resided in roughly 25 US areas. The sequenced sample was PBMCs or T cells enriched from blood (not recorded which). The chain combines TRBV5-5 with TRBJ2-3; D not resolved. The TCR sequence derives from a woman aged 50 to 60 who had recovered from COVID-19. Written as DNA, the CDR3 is TGTGCCAGCAGCTTGGGTACATTAGATACGCAGTATTTT. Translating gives CASSLGTLDTQYF.